The 27 T cell receptor beta chains below come from one sample, sequenced in a study of EBV T-cell therapy then PD-1 blockade in nasopharyngeal carcinoma. Specified treatment: AdE1-LMPpoly-expanded autologous EBV-specific T-cell therapy followed by anti-PD-1 nivolumab. The table came from immunoSEQ multiplex PCR; TCRdb's copy has only in-frame clones and leaves some out. Altogether about 19,000 clones are present, roughly 80% being singletons, with the ten largest covering around 32%. The antigens these receptors bind are not known. Sample: CD8+ T cells from blood, taken around day 30 from a patient whose treatment included autologous EBV-specific T cells and nivolumab. These receptors came from a man aged 35 to 55 with nasopharyngeal carcinoma.

This clone is medium-sized by share. The chain is built from TRBV7-8 and TRBJ1-3; the D is unclear. This CDR3 spans 14 amino acids. Between the trimmed V and J ends, which lost 1 base and 2 bases, there was a span of 6 bases. Per the germline V gene, CDR1 is SGHVS and CDR2 is FQNEAQ. The CDR3: CASSLDTTGNTIYF. In nucleotides, the CDR3 is TGTGCCAGCAGCTTAGATACCACTGGAAACACCATATATTTT.

CDR3 coding DNA: TGTGCCAGCAGTGAAAATGTCGGGGTTGGTAATTCACCCCTCCACTTT. It specifies CASSENVGVGNSPLHF. The V gene is TRBV6-1, the J gene TRBJ1-6, with D hard to call. V was pared by 2 bases and J by 6 bases, with 14 bases between. The CDR3 is 16 residues long. Germline V gene data show CDR1 as MNHNS and CDR2 as SASEGT.

As DNA, the CDR3 is TGTGCCAGCAGCGAGACAGGGGGAATCGGCAATCAGCCCCAGCATTTT. Protein: CASSETGGIGNQPQHF. The V call is TRBV11-2, the J call TRBJ1-5; 9 bases are shared with TRBD1. With 5 bases clipped from V and 2 bases from J, the junction kept 7 bases outside the gene matches. The germline V gene has CDR1 SGHAT and CDR2 FQNNGV. The CDR3 runs 16 residues.

Only one count was recorded for this clone. This chain links TRBV21-1 with TRBJ1-5; the table's D call, TRBD1, has no DNA check behind it. TRBV21-1 constitutes a pseudogene. The CDR3 loop spans 16 amino acids. The CDR3, as DNA: TGTGCCAGCAGCCCTAGGACAAGGACTAGCAATCAGCCCCAGCATTTT. Residues: CASSPRTRTSNQPQHF.

The J gene is TRBJ1-1, the V gene TRBV6-2 or TRBV6-3; D is ambiguous. In germline, CDR1 is MNHEY, CDR2 SVGEGT. The CDR3 extends over 17 amino acids. V gave up 4 bases and J gave up 8 bases, with 26 bases separating them. The CDR3 nucleotides read TGTGCCAGCAGTTTAGGTACACCAGGACCTCAGACGCACGAAGCTTTCTTT. Its protein is CASSLGTPGPQTHEAFF.

This chain connects TRBV18 to TRBJ2-5; D may be TRBD2 (5 bases). Trimming left V 3 bases short and J 4 bases short, with 24 bases between. The CDR3 length is 18 residues. CDR1 is KGHSH and CDR2 is LQKENI in the germline V gene. The CDR3 sequence: CASSPVAPARLSRETQYF. The CDR3 bases are TGTGCCAGCTCACCTGTGGCCCCCGCCCGACTATCACGAGAGACCCAGTACTTC. Drawing the rest from reference TRBV18 and TRBJ2-5, the complete variable domain is NAGVMQNPRHLVRRRGQEARLRCSPMKGHSHVYWYRQLPEEGLKFMVYLQKENIIDESGMPKERFSAEFPKEGPSILRIQQVVRGDSAAYFCASSPVAPARLSRETQYFGPGTRLLVL.

CDR3 coding DNA: TGTGCCAGCAGCTTGTTGGCCCATAAAGAGACCCAGTACTTC. This encodes CASSLLAHKETQYF. The chain joins TRBV5-5 to TRBJ2-5; D gene unclear. Germline assignment: CDR1 SGHKS and CDR2 YYEKEE (reference sequence). CDR3 length: 14 residues. Trimming stripped 1 base from V and 3 bases from J, with 10 bases between.

The rearrangement joins TRBV4-1 to TRBJ1-6; D possibly corresponds to TRBD1 (6 bases). V dropped 3 bases and J dropped 0 bases, with 21 bases sitting between them. CDR1 is MGHRA and CDR2 is YSYEKL in the germline V gene. The CDR3 contains 20 residues. The CDR3 spells CASSHPTGGQLSSYNSPLHF. Here the CDR3 DNA reads TGCGCCAGCAGCCACCCTACGGGGGGGCAGCTTAGCTCCTATAATTCACCCCTCCACTTT.

The rearrangement uses TRBV12-3 or TRBV12-4 and TRBJ2-3; D is unclear. The CDR3 length is 11 residues. Between the trimmed V and J ends, which lost 7 bases and 2 bases, there was a span of 4 bases. CDR3 in amino acids: CASTHTDTQYF. CDR3 in DNA: TGTGCCAGCACCCACACAGATACGCAGTATTTT.

V usage is TRBV5-6 and J usage is TRBJ2-5; D remains ambiguous. V dropped 5 bases and J dropped 4 bases, with 15 bases sitting between them. Germline lookup yields CDR1 SGHDT and CDR2 YYEEEE. The CDR3 is 14 residues long. CDR3 amino acids: CASSSNPPGETQYF. Written as DNA, the CDR3 is TGTGCCAGCAGTTCTAACCCCCCGGGAGAGACCCAGTACTTC.

The CDR3 DNA follows: TGTGCCAGCTCACCACGACAGGGAAACACCGGGGAGCTGTTTTTT. The encoded protein is CASSPRQGNTGELFF. The chain carries TRBV18 and TRBJ2-2, with 7 bases that match TRBD1. This CDR3 spans 15 amino acids. The trim removed 1 base at V and 2 bases at J, leaving 1 base unmatched. CDR1 is KGHSH, CDR2 LQKENI, per germline.

This chain joins TRBV7-8 and TRBJ1-5, with unresolved D. V was clipped by 6 bases and J by 2 bases, with 11 bases between them. The CDR3 spans 14 residues. Germline-derived CDR1 and CDR2 are SGHVS and FQNEAQ. The CDR3 region is CASSQPGGNQPQHF. CDR3 sequence (DNA): TGTGCCAGCAGTCAACCCGGGGGCAATCAGCCCCAGCATTTT.

The chain joins TRBV19 to TRBJ1-5, with a possible D match to TRBD1 (6 bases). V was trimmed by 3 bases and J by 3 bases, leaving 9 bases between them. The CDR3 covers 14 residues. Germline V CDR1 and CDR2: LNHDA, SQIVND (reference sequence). The CDR3 coding sequence is TGTGCCAGTAGTATGGACAGCTACAATCAGCCCCAGCATTTT. It encodes CASSMDSYNQPQHF.

CDR3: CASSREGGSVNEKLFF. CDR3 DNA: TGTGCCAGCAGCCGCGAAGGGGGCTCAGTTAATGAAAAACTGTTTTTT. The V and J genes are TRBV3-1 (or the pseudogene TRBV3-2) and TRBJ1-4; 7 nucleotides line up with TRBD1. The CDR3 is made up of 16 amino acids. In germline, CDR1 is LGHDT, CDR2 YNNKEL (reference sequence). V was pared by 4 bases and J by 4 bases, with 9 bases of the junction left unmatched.

The CDR3 here is CASSDASVAPGELFF. CDR3 bases: TGTGCCAGCAGTGACGCCTCGGTCGCACCCGGGGAGCTGTTTTTT. V gene TRBV2 combines with J gene TRBJ2-2; D is unclear. Germline V gene sequence: CDR1 SNHLY, CDR2 FYNNEI. The V end was cut by 3 bases, the J end by 6 bases, with 14 bases between. The CDR3 contains 15 residues.

This rearrangement joins TRBV4-3 to TRBJ1-4; 10 nucleotides line up with TRBD1. V trimming: 3 bases; J trimming: 8 bases; junction bases outside the gene matches: 9. The CDR3 runs to 16 residues. The V gene's germline CDR1 is LGHNA and CDR2 YSLEER. The CDR3 DNA reads TGCGCCAGCAGCCAGAGCCCCGGGACAGGGGCCGAAAAACTGTTTTTT. It translates to CASSQSPGTGAEKLFF.

This chain links TRBV13 with TRBJ2-3, with a tentative D call TRBD1 (6 bases). The CDR3 is 14 amino acids. Trimming shortened V by 4 bases and J by 1 base, and 9 bases separated the two germline ends. Germline V CDR1 and CDR2: PRHDT, FYEKMQ (reference sequence). CDR3 coding DNA: TGTGCCAGCAGCTACAGGGAAGGCACAGATACGCAGTATTTT. Amino acids: CASSYREGTDTQYF.

The chain links TRBV7-9 to TRBJ2-3; D remains unclear. V dropped 5 bases and J dropped 2 bases, with 11 bases sitting between them. CDR3 length equals 14 residues. CDR1 is SEHNR, CDR2 FQNEAQ, per germline (reference sequence). The CDR3 bases are TGTGCCAGCAGCGAAGGCCCCTACACAGATACGCAGTATTTT. Amino acid sequence: CASSEGPYTDTQYF. The entire variable domain, with the rest obtained from reference TRBV7-9 and TRBJ2-3, is as follows: DTGVSQNPRHKITKRGQNVTFRCDPISEHNRLYWYRQTLGQGPEFLTYFQNEAQLEKSRLLSDRFSAERPKGSFSTLEIQRTEQGDSAMYLCASSEGPYTDTQYFGPGTRLTVL.

The rearrangement joins TRBV7-9 to TRBJ1-5; D possibly corresponds to TRBD1 (5 bases). The CDR3 has 15 amino acids. Germline V CDR1 and CDR2: SEHNR, FQNEAQ (reference sequence). V was trimmed by 5 bases and J by 0 bases, leaving 11 bases between them. CDR3 in DNA: TGTGCCAGCAGCGGACGGGGCTATAGCAATCAGCCCCAGCATTTT. Translation gives CASSGRGYSNQPQHF.

The chain's CDR3 is CASSRTGGIPLHF. The CDR3 DNA reads TGTGCCAGCAGTCGGACAGGGGGCATACCCCTCCACTTT. The rearrangement links TRBV14 to TRBJ1-6, with 11 bases lining up with TRBD1. The CDR3 runs 13 residues. Trimming cost V 6 bases and J 12 bases; bases outside gene matches: 4. In germline, CDR1 is SGHDN, CDR2 FVKESK.

The chain employs TRBV2 and TRBJ2-5; D unresolved. The V gene lost 3 bases and the J gene lost 7 bases, with 12 bases spanning the gap. The CDR3 totals 13 residues. Germline-derived CDR1 and CDR2 are SNHLY and FYNNEI. DNA for the CDR3: TGTGCCAGCAGTGAGAAAGTTAGTGGGACCCAGTACTTC. This translates into CASSEKVSGTQYF. Combining the CDR3 with reference TRBV2 and TRBJ2-5 gives the whole variable domain EPEVTQTPSHQVTQMGQEVILRCVPISNHLYFYWYRQILGQKVEFLVSFYNNEISEKSEIFDDQFSVERPDGSNFTLKIRSTKLEDSAMYFCASSEKVSGTQYFGPGTRLLVL.

This chain links TRBV9 with TRBJ2-1; TRBD2 matches at 11 bases. CDR3 size: 16 residues. Germline CDR1 and CDR2: SGDLS and YYNGEE. Unmatched junction bases numbered 7, after V lost 0 bases and J lost 8 bases. CDR3 DNA sequence: TGTGCCAGCAGCGTAGTTAGCGGGGGGGCATTCTATGAGCAGTTCTTC. Encoded protein: CASSVVSGGAFYEQFF.

This rearrangement joins TRBV25-1 to TRBJ2-7, with D unresolved. The germline gives CDR1 MGHDK, CDR2 SYGVNS. Trimming removed 5 bases from V and 5 bases from J, with 7 bases in between. The CDR3 extends over 11 amino acids. CDR3 amino acids: CASSPGNEQYF. CDR3 sequence (DNA): TGTGCCAGCAGTCCCGGCAACGAGCAGTACTTC.

This rearrangement joins TRBV29-1 to TRBJ2-7, with a weak D call TRBD1 (6 bases). CDR3 size: 12 residues. Trimming took off 7 bases at V and 1 base at J, with 11 bases between the two ends. Germline V lookup: CDR1 SQVTM, CDR2 ANQGSEA. CDR3 amino acids: CSAMTGSYEQYF. Written as DNA, the CDR3 is TGCAGCGCAATGACAGGATCCTACGAGCAGTACTTC.

The rearrangement uses TRBV2 and TRBJ2-4, with 9 positions matching TRBD2. This CDR3 has 15 residues. V dropped 1 base and J dropped 8; count of bases not matched to a gene: 6. In germline, CDR1 is SNHLY, CDR2 FYNNEI. CDR3 loop: CASSEEETSGDIQYF. For the CDR3, the DNA is TGTGCCAGCAGTGAAGAGGAGACTAGCGGTGACATTCAGTACTTC.

This chain uses TRBV4-3 with TRBJ2-6, with D unclear. With 0 bases removed from V and 0 bases from J, the gap between germline ends came to 6 bases. This CDR3 spans 16 amino acids. From germline, CDR1 is LGHNA and CDR2 YSLEER. CDR3 bases: TGCGCCAGCAGCCAAGATAGTAGCTCTGGGGCCAACGTCCTGACTTTC. Translating it yields CASSQDSSSGANVLTF.

V gene TRBV13 combines with J gene TRBJ2-7; the D call may be TRBD1 or TRBD2 (6 bases each). Trimming left V 7 bases short and J 2 bases short, with 12 bases between. Germline-derived CDR1 and CDR2 are PRHDT and FYEKMQ (reference sequence). CDR3 size: 13 residues. The CDR3 DNA reads as TGTGCCAGCACAAGTAGGGGGGCCTACGAGCAGTACTTC. Translated, it gives CASTSRGAYEQYF.